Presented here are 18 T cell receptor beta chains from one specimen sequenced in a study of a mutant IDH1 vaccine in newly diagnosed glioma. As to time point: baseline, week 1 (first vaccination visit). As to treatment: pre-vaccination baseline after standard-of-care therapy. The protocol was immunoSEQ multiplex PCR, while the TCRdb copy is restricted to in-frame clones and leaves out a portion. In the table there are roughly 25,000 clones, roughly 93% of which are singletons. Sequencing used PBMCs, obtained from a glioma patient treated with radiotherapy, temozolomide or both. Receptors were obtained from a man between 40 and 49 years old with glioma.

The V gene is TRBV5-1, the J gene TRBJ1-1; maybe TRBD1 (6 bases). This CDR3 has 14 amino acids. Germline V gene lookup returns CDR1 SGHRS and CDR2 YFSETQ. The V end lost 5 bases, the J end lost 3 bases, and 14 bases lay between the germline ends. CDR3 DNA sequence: TGCGCCAGCAGTCCCGAAGGGGGGTACACTGAAGCTTTCTTT. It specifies CASSPEGGYTEAFF.

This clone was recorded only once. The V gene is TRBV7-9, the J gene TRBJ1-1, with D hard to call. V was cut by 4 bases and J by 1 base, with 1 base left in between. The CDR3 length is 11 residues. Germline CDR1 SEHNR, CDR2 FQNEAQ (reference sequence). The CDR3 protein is CASSSNTEAFF. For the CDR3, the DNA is TGTGCCAGCAGCTCGAACACTGAAGCTTTCTTT.

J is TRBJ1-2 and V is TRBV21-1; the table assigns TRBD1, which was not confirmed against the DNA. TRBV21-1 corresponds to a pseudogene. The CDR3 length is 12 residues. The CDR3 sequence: CASSPRQGRYTF. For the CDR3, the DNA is TGTGCCAGCAGCCCCCGACAGGGGCGCTACACCTTC.

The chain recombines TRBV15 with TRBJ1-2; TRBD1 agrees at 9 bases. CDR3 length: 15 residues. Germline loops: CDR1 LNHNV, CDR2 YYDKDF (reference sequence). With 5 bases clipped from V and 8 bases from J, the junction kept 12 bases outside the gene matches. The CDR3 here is CATSQRQGGVGGYTF. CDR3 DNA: TGTGCCACCAGCCAACGACAGGGGGGAGTCGGGGGCTACACCTTC.

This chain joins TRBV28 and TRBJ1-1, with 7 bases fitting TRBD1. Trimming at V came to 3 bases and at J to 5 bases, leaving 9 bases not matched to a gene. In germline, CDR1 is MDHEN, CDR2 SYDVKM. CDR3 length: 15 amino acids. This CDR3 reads CASSFRTGSRTEAFF. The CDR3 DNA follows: TGTGCCAGCAGTTTCAGGACAGGCTCGAGGACTGAAGCTTTCTTT.

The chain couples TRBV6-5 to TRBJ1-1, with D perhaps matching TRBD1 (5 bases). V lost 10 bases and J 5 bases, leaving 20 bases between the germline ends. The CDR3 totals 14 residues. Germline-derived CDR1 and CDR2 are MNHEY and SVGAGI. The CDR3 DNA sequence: TGTGCCACAAATTACTGGCAGGGTGGAACTGAAGCTTTCTTT. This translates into CATNYWQGGTEAFF.

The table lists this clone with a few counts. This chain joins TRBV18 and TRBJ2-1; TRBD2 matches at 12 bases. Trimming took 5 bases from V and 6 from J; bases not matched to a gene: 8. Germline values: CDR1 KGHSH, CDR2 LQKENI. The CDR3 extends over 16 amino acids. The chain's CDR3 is CASSSTTSGSLNEQFF. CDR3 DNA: TGTGCCAGCTCATCGACGACTAGCGGGAGTCTCAATGAGCAGTTCTTC.

The CDR3 nucleotides are TGTGCCAGCAGCCACCGGGCCGGGGTCGAGCAGTACTTC. Translation gives CASSHRAGVEQYF. V and J are TRBV14 and TRBJ2-7, with D tentatively TRBD2 (5 bases). The CDR3 contains 13 residues. The germline CDR1 and CDR2 sequences are SGHDN and FVKESK. The V and J ends lost 3 bases and 6 bases respectively, with 12 bases between them. Filled out from reference TRBV14 and TRBJ2-7, the complete variable domain reads EAGVTQFPSHSVIEKGQTVTLRCDPISGHDNLYWYRRVMGKEIKFLLHFVKESKQDESGMPNNRFLAERTGGTYSTLKVQPAELEDSGVYFCASSHRAGVEQYFGPGTRLTVT.

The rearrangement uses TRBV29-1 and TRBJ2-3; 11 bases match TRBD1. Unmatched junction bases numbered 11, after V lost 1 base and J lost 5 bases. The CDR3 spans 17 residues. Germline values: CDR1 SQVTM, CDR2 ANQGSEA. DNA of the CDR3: TGCAGCGTTGAAGGTCCTCCGGGACAGGGGGTCTTAGATACGCAGTATTTT. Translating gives CSVEGPPGQGVLDTQYF.

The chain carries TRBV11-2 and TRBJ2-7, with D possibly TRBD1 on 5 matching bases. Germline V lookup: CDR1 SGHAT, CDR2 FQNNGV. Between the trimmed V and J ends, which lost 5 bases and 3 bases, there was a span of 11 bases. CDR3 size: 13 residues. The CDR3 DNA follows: TGTGCCAGCAGCCTGACAGAAGGCTACGAGCAGTACTTC. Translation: CASSLTEGYEQYF.

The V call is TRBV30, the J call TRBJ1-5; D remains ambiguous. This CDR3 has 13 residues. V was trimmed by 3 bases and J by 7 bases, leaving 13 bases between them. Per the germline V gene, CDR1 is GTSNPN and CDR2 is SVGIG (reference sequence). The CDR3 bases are TGTGCCTGGAGCGAGAACGTGGACCAGCCCCAGCATTTT. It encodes CAWSENVDQPQHF.

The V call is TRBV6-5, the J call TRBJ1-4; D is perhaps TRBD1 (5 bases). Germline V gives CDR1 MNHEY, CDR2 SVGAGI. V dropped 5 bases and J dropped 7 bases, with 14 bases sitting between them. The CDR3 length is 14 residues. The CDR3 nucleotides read TGTGCCAGCAGTCCCCAGGGCAGAAGTGAAAAACTGTTTTTT. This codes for CASSPQGRSEKLFF.

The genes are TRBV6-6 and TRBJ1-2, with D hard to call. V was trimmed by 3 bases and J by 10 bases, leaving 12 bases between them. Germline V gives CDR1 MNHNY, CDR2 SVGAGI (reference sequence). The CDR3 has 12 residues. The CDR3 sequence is CASSYLIGLYTF. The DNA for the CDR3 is TGTGCCAGCAGTTATCTGATTGGGCTCTACACCTTC.

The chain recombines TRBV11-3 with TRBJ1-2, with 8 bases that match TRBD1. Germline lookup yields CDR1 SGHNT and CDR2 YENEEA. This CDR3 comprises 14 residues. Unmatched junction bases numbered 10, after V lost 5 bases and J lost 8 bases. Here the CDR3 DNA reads TGTGCCAGCAGCCCCGGGACAGGAGAAGGCGGCTACACCTTC. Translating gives CASSPGTGEGGYTF.

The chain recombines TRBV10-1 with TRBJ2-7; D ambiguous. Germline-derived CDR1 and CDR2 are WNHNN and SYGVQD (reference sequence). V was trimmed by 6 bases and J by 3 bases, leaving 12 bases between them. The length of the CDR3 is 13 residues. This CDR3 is CASSPSGFYEQYF. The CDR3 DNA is TGCGCCAGCAGCCCATCCGGGTTCTACGAGCAGTACTTC.

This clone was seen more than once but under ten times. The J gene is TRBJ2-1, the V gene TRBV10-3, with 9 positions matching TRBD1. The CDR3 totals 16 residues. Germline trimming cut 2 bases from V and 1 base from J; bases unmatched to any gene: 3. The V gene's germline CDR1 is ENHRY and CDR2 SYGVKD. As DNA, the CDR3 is TGTGCCATCAGTGAGACGGACAGGGGTTCCTACAATGAGCAGTTCTTC. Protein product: CAISETDRGSYNEQFF.

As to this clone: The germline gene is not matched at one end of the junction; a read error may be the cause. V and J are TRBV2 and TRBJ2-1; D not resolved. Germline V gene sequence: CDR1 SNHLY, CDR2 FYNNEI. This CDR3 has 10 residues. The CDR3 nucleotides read TGTGCCAGCCGTGAGTATGAGCAGTTCTTC. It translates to CASREYEQFF.

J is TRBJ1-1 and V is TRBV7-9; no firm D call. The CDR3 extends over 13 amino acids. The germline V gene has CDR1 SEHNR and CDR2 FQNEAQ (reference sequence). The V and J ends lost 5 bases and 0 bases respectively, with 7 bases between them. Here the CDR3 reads CASSTRVNTEAFF. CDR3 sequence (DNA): TGTGCCAGCAGCACCAGAGTGAACACTGAAGCTTTCTTT.